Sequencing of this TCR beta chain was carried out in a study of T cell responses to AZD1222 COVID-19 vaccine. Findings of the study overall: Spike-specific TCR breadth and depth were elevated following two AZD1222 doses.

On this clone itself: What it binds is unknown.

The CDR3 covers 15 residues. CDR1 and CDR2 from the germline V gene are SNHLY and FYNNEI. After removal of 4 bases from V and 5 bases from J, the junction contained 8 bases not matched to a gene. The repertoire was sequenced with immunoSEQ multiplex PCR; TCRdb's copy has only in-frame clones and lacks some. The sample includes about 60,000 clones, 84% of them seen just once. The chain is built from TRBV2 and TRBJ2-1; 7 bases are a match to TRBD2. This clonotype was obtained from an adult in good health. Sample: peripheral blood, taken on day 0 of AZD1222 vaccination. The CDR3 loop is CASSVIGGSDNEQFF. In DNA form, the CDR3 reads TGTGCCAGCAGTGTAATTGGCGGGAGCGACAATGAGCAGTTCTTC.